The 31 T cell receptor beta chains listed next were all sequenced from one sample in a study of T cells in narcolepsy. The protocol was immunoSEQ multiplex PCR, while the TCRdb copy is restricted to in-frame clones and leaves out a portion. The data hold 27,000 or so clones, with more than 75% observed a single time. Sequences were obtained from CD45RA- memory CD4+ T cells from PBMCs. The receptors derive from a human donor with narcolepsy.

The rearrangement joins TRBV4-2 to TRBJ2-3; 13 bases align to TRBD2. Germline V CDR1 and CDR2: LGHNA, YNFKEQ. V lost 1 base and J lost 3; bases outside the gene matches: 4. CDR3 size: 17 residues. The chain's CDR3 is CASSQGTSGGGTDTQYF. CDR3 in DNA: TGTGCCAGCAGCCAAGGGACTAGCGGGGGAGGAACAGATACGCAGTATTTT.

The chain carries TRBV7-2 and TRBJ2-3; TRBD2 agrees at 13 bases. The CDR3 extends over 15 amino acids. Germline loops: CDR1 SGHTA, CDR2 FQGNSA. V dropped 5 bases and J dropped 5; count of bases not matched to a gene: 4. CDR3 residues: CASSTSGGAEDTQYF. In DNA form, the CDR3 reads TGTGCCAGCAGCACTAGCGGGGGGGCAGAAGATACGCAGTATTTT.

This clone was seen only a few times. The rearrangement links TRBV5-1 to TRBJ2-3, with 7 positions matching TRBD2. V lost 0 bases and J lost 2; bases outside the gene matches: 6. The length of the CDR3 is 16 residues. The germline gives CDR1 SGHRS, CDR2 YFSETQ. The CDR3 bases are TGCGCCAGCAGCTTGGACCTCGGGACTACCACAGATACGCAGTATTTT. Encoded protein: CASSLDLGTTTDTQYF.

Concerning this clone itself: A read error may account for a junction end that differs from germline. This chain uses TRBV11-1 with TRBJ2-3; no firm D call. The CDR3 contains 12 residues. The germline V gene encodes CDR1 SGHAT and CDR2 FQDESV (reference sequence). CDR3 sequence: CASNLAWDTQYF. CDR3 coding DNA: TGTGCCAGCAACTTAGCATGGGATACGCAGTATTTT.

The J gene is TRBJ2-5, the V gene TRBV6-5, with 10 bases fitting TRBD2. After removal of 7 bases from V and 4 bases from J, the junction contained 3 bases not matched to a gene. This CDR3 region has 13 residues. CDR1 is MNHEY and CDR2 is SVGAGI in the germline V gene. As DNA, the CDR3 is TGTGCCAGCAAGCGGGGGGGCATAGAGACCCAGTACTTC. Amino acid sequence: CASKRGGIETQYF.

V gene TRBV28 combines with J gene TRBJ2-1; 9 bases are shared with TRBD1. V dropped 5 bases and J dropped 9; count of bases not matched to a gene: 8. CDR3 length equals 14 residues. From germline, CDR1 is MDHEN and CDR2 SYDVKM. CDR3 sequence: CASSVGQGVGEQFF. Here the CDR3 DNA reads TGTGCCAGCAGTGTGGGACAGGGTGTCGGTGAGCAGTTCTTC.

The CDR3 nucleotides read TGTGCCAGCACCCCTCCCCCCCGTGAAAAACTGTTTTTT. Its protein is CASTPPPREKLFF. V gene TRBV28 combines with J gene TRBJ1-4; D is unclear. The CDR3 length is 13 residues. V was trimmed by 7 bases and J by 7 bases, leaving 13 bases between them. The germline V gene encodes CDR1 MDHEN and CDR2 SYDVKM.

This clone appeared a single time. CDR3 nucleotides: TGTGCCAGTAAGGTGGCAGGGGAGGGGTATGGCTACACCTTC. As protein: CASKVAGEGYGYTF. The chain carries TRBV19 and TRBJ1-2, with D possibly matching TRBD1 (6 bases). Per the germline V gene, CDR1 is LNHDA and CDR2 is SQIVND (reference sequence). The CDR3 totals 14 residues. Trimming stripped 7 bases from V and 5 bases from J, with 17 bases between.

The chain is built from TRBV11-2 and TRBJ2-1; 11 positions agree with TRBD2. The V gene's germline CDR1 is SGHAT and CDR2 FQNNGV. Trimming removed 2 bases from V and 4 bases from J; junction bases left unmatched: 1. The CDR3 extends over 15 amino acids. CDR3 loop: CASSLRLAGYNEQFF. Here the CDR3 DNA reads TGTGCCAGCAGCTTAAGACTAGCGGGGTACAATGAGCAGTTCTTC.

CDR3 DNA: TGCGCCAGCAGCCGAGCAGTTTTAACTACCCAAGAGACCCAGTACTTC. Its protein product is CASSRAVLTTQETQYF. The chain joins TRBV4-1 to TRBJ2-5; D gene unclear. V gave up 4 bases and J gave up 1 base, with 16 bases separating them. Germline V lookup: CDR1 MGHRA, CDR2 YSYEKL. This CDR3 has 16 residues.

CDR3 in DNA: TGTGCCAGCAGTTACGCTACCGGGGCTCGCGGCGAGCAGTACTTC. Amino acid sequence: CASSYATGARGEQYF. The rearrangement links TRBV6-5 to TRBJ2-7, with D perhaps matching TRBD1 or TRBD2 (5 bases each). V lost 2 bases and J lost 6, with 17 bases in between. The CDR3 runs 15 residues. CDR1 and CDR2 (germline): MNHEY, SVGAGI.

The chain combines TRBV9 with TRBJ2-1; D is tentatively TRBD1 or TRBD2 (6 bases each). Germline V CDR1 and CDR2: SGDLS, YYNGEE. This CDR3 is 16 amino acids long. V lost 1 base to trimming and J lost 0 bases, with 11 bases between them. The CDR3 protein is CASSVRSGASYNEQFF. CDR3 DNA: TGTGCCAGCAGCGTAAGATCGGGGGCCTCCTACAATGAGCAGTTCTTC.

This clone has a handful of counts. This chain connects TRBV7-2 to TRBJ1-5, with a possible D match to TRBD1 (6 bases). V was trimmed by 1 base and J by 6 bases, leaving 13 bases between them. The length of the CDR3 is 15 residues. Germline CDR1 SGHTA, CDR2 FQGNSA. CDR3 sequence (DNA): TGTGCCAGCAGCTTAGTGTTAGGGGGGGGTCAGCCCCAGCATTTT. Its protein product is CASSLVLGGGQPQHF.

The V and J genes are TRBV11-2 and TRBJ1-2; D might be TRBD1 (6 bases). Deletions cut 2 bases from V and 6 bases from J, with 22 bases between. This CDR3 region has 17 residues. Per germline, CDR1 SGHAT and CDR2 FQNNGV. The CDR3 DNA follows: TGTGCCAGCAGCTTAAGATCGGGGGCCGAGGGATCGCATGGCTACACCTTC. Translating it yields CASSLRSGAEGSHGYTF.

CDR3 region: CSVGDGYGYTF. CDR3 sequence (DNA): TGCAGCGTAGGGGACGGCTATGGCTACACCTTC. The chain is built from TRBV29-1 and TRBJ1-2, with TRBD1 as a possible D gene (5 bases). Trimming stripped 6 bases from V and 4 bases from J, with 9 bases between. The CDR3 is 11 amino acids. Germline CDR1 is SQVTM and CDR2 is ANQGSEA.

This clone has just one count. The chain uses TRBV15 and TRBJ2-7, with 7 bases identical to TRBD1. Per the germline V gene, CDR1 is LNHNV and CDR2 is YYDKDF (reference sequence). V lost 0 bases and J lost 0; bases outside the gene matches: 11. The CDR3 loop spans 18 amino acids. CDR3 in DNA: TGTGCCACCAGCAGAGAAGCCCAGGGACAGTGGAGCTCCTACGAGCAGTACTTC. Residues: CATSREAQGQWSSYEQYF.

J is TRBJ1-3 and V is TRBV6-5; 7 nucleotides agree with TRBD1. Germline V gene sequence: CDR1 MNHEY, CDR2 SVGAGI. This CDR3 region has 12 residues. V dropped 5 bases and J dropped 7; count of bases not matched to a gene: 2. CDR3: CASSTQGNTIYF. CDR3 nucleotides: TGTGCCAGCAGTACACAGGGGAACACCATATATTTT.

Points on this clone: Additional DNA sequences in this sample encode the identical CDR3. The chain combines TRBV14 with TRBJ1-2; a possible D gene is TRBD1 (6 bases). The germline gives CDR1 SGHDN, CDR2 FVKESK. V shed 0 bases and J shed 2 bases, with 7 bases lying between them. The length of the CDR3 is 14 residues. DNA for the CDR3: TGTGCCAGCAGCCAAGAGGGACAAAACTATGGCTACACCTTC. Translating gives CASSQEGQNYGYTF. The complete variable domain, with remaining parts taken from reference TRBV14 and TRBJ1-2, reads EAGVTQFPSHSVIEKGQTVTLRCDPISGHDNLYWYRRVMGKEIKFLLHFVKESKQDESGMPNNRFLAERTGGTYSTLKVQPAELEDSGVYFCASSQEGQNYGYTFGSGTRLTVV.

The chain couples TRBV20-1 to TRBJ1-4; the D is unclear. This CDR3 has 10 residues. V was cut by 6 bases and J by 8 bases, with 7 bases left in between. The germline V gene has CDR1 DFQATT and CDR2 SNEGSKA (reference sequence). The CDR3 loop reads CSALREKLFF. CDR3 nucleotide sequence: TGCAGTGCCCTCCGGGAAAAACTGTTTTTT.

This clone appeared a few times. The chain has TRBV18 and TRBJ1-5; the match to TRBD1 covers 7 bases. The CDR3 extends over 17 amino acids. Trimming cost V 2 bases and J 1 base; bases outside gene matches: 8. Germline V lookup: CDR1 KGHSH, CDR2 LQKENI. The CDR3 loop is CASSPYPIRGSNQPQHF. The CDR3 region has the DNA TGTGCCAGCTCACCATATCCAATCAGGGGGAGCAATCAGCCCCAGCATTTT.

V gene TRBV5-6 combines with J gene TRBJ2-7; D gene uncertain. Per the germline V gene, CDR1 is SGHDT and CDR2 is YYEEEE. The CDR3 is 15 amino acids. Between the trimmed V and J ends, which lost 2 bases and 0 bases, there was a span of 12 bases. The CDR3 region has the DNA TGTGCCAGCAGCTTCTGGACCCTCACCTCCTACGAGCAGTACTTC. Its translation is CASSFWTLTSYEQYF.

The chain recombines TRBV11-2 with TRBJ2-3; weak D call: TRBD1 (6 bases). CDR1 SGHAT and CDR2 FQNNGV come from the germline V gene. Trimming removed 5 bases from V and 0 bases from J, with 15 bases in between. The CDR3 has 16 amino acids. Here the CDR3 reads CASSEQGQTSTDTQYF. Here the CDR3 DNA reads TGTGCCAGCAGCGAACAGGGACAAACTAGCACAGATACGCAGTATTTT. Combining the CDR3 with reference TRBV11-2 and TRBJ2-3 gives the whole variable domain EAGVAQSPRYKIIEKRQSVAFWCNPISGHATLYWYQQILGQGPKLLIQFQNNGVVDDSQLPKDRFSAERLKGVDSTLKIQPAKLEDSAVYLCASSEQGQTSTDTQYFGPGTRLTVL.

In DNA form, the CDR3 reads TGTGCCAGCAGCTTAACTGGGCCCAATTCACCCCTCCACTTT. Amino acids: CASSLTGPNSPLHF. The rearrangement links TRBV7-3 to TRBJ1-6; D is unclear. Germline CDR1 SGHTA, CDR2 FQGTGA. V lost 0 bases and J 7 bases, leaving 7 bases between the germline ends. The CDR3 extends over 14 amino acids.

The rearrangement joins TRBV7-6 to TRBJ1-6; the D is unclear. The germline CDR1 and CDR2 sequences are SGHVS and FNYEAQ. This CDR3 is built from 13 residues. Trimming stripped 3 bases from V and 8 bases from J, with 8 bases between. The CDR3 protein is CASSFGTDSPLHF. The CDR3 DNA follows: TGTGCCAGCAGCTTTGGTACGGATTCACCCCTCCACTTT. Looking up the rest from reference TRBV7-6 and TRBJ1-6 gives the full variable domain: GAGVSQSPRYKVTKRGQDVALRCDPISGHVSLYWYRQALGQGPEFLTYFNYEAQQDKSGLPNDRFSAERPEGSISTLTIQRTEQRDSAMYRCASSFGTDSPLHFGNGTRLTVT.

The V gene is TRBV30, the J gene TRBJ1-2; D not certain. The CDR3 has 11 amino acids. V lost 5 bases to trimming and J lost 1 base, with 5 bases between them. The germline V gene encodes CDR1 GTSNPN and CDR2 SVGIG (reference sequence). CDR3 in DNA: TGTGCCTGGTCCCTTAACTATGGCTACACCTTC. Protein product: CAWSLNYGYTF.

The V call is TRBV30, the J call TRBJ2-7, with a tentative D call TRBD1 (5 bases). Trimming pared 4 bases from V and 5 bases from J, leaving 18 bases between. This CDR3 region has 14 residues. Germline V gene data show CDR1 as GTSNPN and CDR2 as SVGIG (reference sequence). CDR3 loop: CAWTPRTQGHEQYF. Here the CDR3 DNA reads TGTGCCTGGACTCCCCGGACCCAGGGCCACGAGCAGTACTTC. Together with reference TRBV30 and TRBJ2-7, the CDR3 gives the full variable domain: SQTIHQWPATLVQPVGSPLSLECTVEGTSNPNLYWYRQAAGRGLQLLFYSVGIGQISSEVPQNLSASRPQDRQFILSSKKLLLSDSGFYLCAWTPRTQGHEQYFGPGTRLTVT.

This chain joins TRBV30 and TRBJ2-3, with 11 positions matching TRBD2. CDR1 is GTSNPN, CDR2 SVGIG, per germline (reference sequence). CDR3 length equals 14 residues. V lost 0 bases and J lost 5; bases outside the gene matches: 1. Written as DNA, the CDR3 is TGTGCCTGGAGTGTCGGACTAGCGGGAGATACGCAGTATTTT. It codes for CAWSVGLAGDTQYF.

This sequence joins TRBV6-1 and TRBJ1-3; TRBD1 might be the D (5 bases). Germline CDR1 is MNHNS and CDR2 is SASEGT. Trimming took 7 bases from V and 0 from J, leaving 13 bases between them. The CDR3 has 15 amino acids. The CDR3, as DNA: TGTGCCAGCATTTCTGGGGGAGCCTCTGGAAACACCATATATTTT. As protein: CASISGGASGNTIYF.

The chain uses TRBV5-6 and TRBJ1-2; the match to TRBD1 covers 7 bases. The CDR3 has 14 residues. Losses at the gene ends were 0 bases for V and 7 bases for J; bases not matched to a gene: 6. Germline values: CDR1 SGHDT, CDR2 YYEEEE. The CDR3 is CASSLGLRGLGYTF. The CDR3 DNA reads TGTGCCAGCAGCTTGGGCCTTAGGGGGCTTGGCTACACCTTC.

J is TRBJ2-5 and V is TRBV5-1; 12 bases are a match to TRBD2. There are 18 residues in the CDR3. The germline V gene has CDR1 SGHRS and CDR2 YFSETQ. V shed 2 bases and J 6 bases; nucleotides not matched to a gene: 14. CDR3 DNA: TGCGCCAGCAGCTTCCACTCCATCCTAGCGGGGGGGCCTCAGACCCAGTACTTC. It codes for CASSFHSILAGGPQTQYF.

The chain carries TRBV19 and TRBJ1-2; 8 nucleotides match TRBD1. The CDR3 is made up of 15 amino acids. Per germline, CDR1 LNHDA and CDR2 SQIVND (reference sequence). The ends lost 3 bases at V and 3 bases at J; junction bases unmatched: 6. As DNA, the CDR3 is TGTGCCAGTAGTATCCCCAGGGGGCGACACTATGGCTACACCTTC. Protein product: CASSIPRGRHYGYTF.